This T cell receptor beta chain was sequenced for a study of shared clonotypes between healthy human individuals. At the level of the study: CD4 naive and CD4 memory each took three plates per donor, while CD8 naive took two and CD8 memory one.

Researchers ran the assay at a deep level. Measured with immunoSEQ multiplex PCR; TCRdb has only the in-frame clones, and not every one. This sample has 950,000 to 1,100,000 clones, with more than 60% found just once. Naive CD45RA+ and memory CD45RA-negative subsets were split from CD4+ cells. This clone occurred a few times. Its matching antigen is unknown. General observations from the study: Generation probability values for non-shared clonotypes were lower than those for clonotypes shared by all four donors.

CDR3 length equals 16 residues. This clonotype was obtained from a man aged 18 to 30 in good health. The rearrangement joins TRBV21-1 to TRBJ1-2. TRBV21-1 is tagged as a pseudogene. What was sequenced was memory CD4+ T cells sorted from blood. Subset: CD45RA-negative fraction. As DNA, the CDR3 is TGTGCCAGCCCCCACGATGAGGGTCTAGGAGGGTATGGCTACACCTTC. Its protein is CASPHDEGLGGYGYTF.